This note documents a single T cell receptor beta chain sequence. The antigen remains unidentified. The data were taken from a study of early T cells in non-severe SARS-CoV-2 infection. Whole-study context: The authors sequenced bulk RNA from unsorted whole blood, leaving chains unpaired. Findings and limits, study-wide: Reliance on VDJdb matching favored anti-spike CD8 responses; private and CD4 specificities were missed.

Each cDNA molecule carried a unique molecular identifier. Using its own MiXCR run on the 5' RACE reads, TCRdb lists one record per CDR3 protein. The data contain 55,000 to 65,000 distinct CDR3 sequences, 12% of them seen just once; the ten biggest clones take up around 4.5%. The V gene end was trimmed by 7 bases and the J gene end by 1 base; junction bases not matched to a gene: 4. This CDR3 has 13 residues. CDR1 is SNHLY, CDR2 FYNNEI, per germline. V gene TRBV2 combines with J gene TRBJ2-7; 7 bases agree with TRBD1. The sequence derives from an adult who was a healthcare worker with PCR-confirmed SARS-CoV-2 infection or an uninfected control (not recorded which). The specimen sequenced was whole blood. CDR3 region: CASNRQGSYEQYF. CDR3 coding DNA: TGTGCCAGCAATAGACAGGGATCCTACGAGCAGTACTTC.